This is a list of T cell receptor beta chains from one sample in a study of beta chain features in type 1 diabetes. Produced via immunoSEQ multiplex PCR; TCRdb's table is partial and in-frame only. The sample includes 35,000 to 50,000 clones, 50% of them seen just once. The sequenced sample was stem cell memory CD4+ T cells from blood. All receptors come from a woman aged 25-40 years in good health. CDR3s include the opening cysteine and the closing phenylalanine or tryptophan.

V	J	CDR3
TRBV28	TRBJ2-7	CASSKGQGLSYEQYF
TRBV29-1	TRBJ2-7	CSVVVPATYEQYF
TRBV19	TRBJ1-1	CASSIASGQGATEAFF
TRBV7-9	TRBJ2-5	CASSSWRTGGKTQYF
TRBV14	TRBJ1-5	CASSQGQGRAQHF
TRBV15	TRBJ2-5	CATSNGIQETQYF
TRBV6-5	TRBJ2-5	CASSPQGETQYF
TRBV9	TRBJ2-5	CASSVDERTTQYF
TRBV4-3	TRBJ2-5	CASSQSTRGAVQYF
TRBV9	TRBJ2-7	CASSPQGAGSSYEQYF
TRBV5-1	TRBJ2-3	CASSLYQQTSTDTQYF